This T cell receptor beta chain was recovered during a study of T cell changes during pregnancy in multiple sclerosis. The CDR3 is made up of 16 amino acids. Trimming stripped 5 bases from V and 0 bases from J, with 15 bases between. Looked up from germline, CDR1 is SGHTA and CDR2 is FQGNSA. Profiling relied on immunoSEQ multiplex PCR, and the TCRdb table lists in-frame clones only, not all of them. Of some 60,000 clones listed, about 91% are singletons. The sample in question was peripheral blood, obtained after pregnancy. This TCR derives from a female donor with multiple sclerosis, enrolled in a pregnancy study. The chain uses TRBV7-2 and TRBJ2-3; D might be TRBD2 (7 bases). CDR3: CASSPFGGASTDTQYF. In DNA form, the CDR3 reads TGTGCCAGCAGCCCCTTTGGGGGGGCTAGCACAGATACGCAGTATTTT.